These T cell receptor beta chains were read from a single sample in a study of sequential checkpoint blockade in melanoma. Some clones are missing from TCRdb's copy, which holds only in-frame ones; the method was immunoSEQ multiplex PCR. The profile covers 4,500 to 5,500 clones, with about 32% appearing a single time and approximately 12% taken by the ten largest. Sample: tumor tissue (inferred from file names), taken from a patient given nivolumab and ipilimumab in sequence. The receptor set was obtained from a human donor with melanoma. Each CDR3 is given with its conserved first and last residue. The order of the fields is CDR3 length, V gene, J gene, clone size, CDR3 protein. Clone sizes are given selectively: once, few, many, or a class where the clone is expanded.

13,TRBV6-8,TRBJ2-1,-,CASTNWDKNEQFF
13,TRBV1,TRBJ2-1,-,CASSQDRAGEQFF
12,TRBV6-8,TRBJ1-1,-,CATRQSNTEAFF
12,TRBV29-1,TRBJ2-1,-,CSVGRARDEQFF
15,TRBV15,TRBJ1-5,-,CATSRDGGSGQPQHF
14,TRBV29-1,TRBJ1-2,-,CSVEDRGQIKGYTF
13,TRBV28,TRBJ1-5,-,CASSFGLNQPQHF
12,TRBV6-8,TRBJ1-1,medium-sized,CASSSSGAEAFF
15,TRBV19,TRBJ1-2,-,CASRLGTGGIYGYTF
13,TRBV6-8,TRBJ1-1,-,CASRGLRNTEAFF
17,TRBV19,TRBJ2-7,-,CASSIRWSWDGPYEQYF
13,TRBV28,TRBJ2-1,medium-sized,CASSLGSYNEQFF
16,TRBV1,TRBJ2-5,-,CASSQDRGGGQETQYF
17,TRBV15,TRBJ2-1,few,CATSRARLAGRRSEQFF
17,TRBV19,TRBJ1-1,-,CASSIEAGEKMNTEAFF
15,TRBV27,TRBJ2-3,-,CASSLRQALADTQYF
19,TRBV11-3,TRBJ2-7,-,CASSLEPSVLAGPTYEQYF
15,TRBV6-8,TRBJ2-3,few,CASRHYAVVSDTQYF
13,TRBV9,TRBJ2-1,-,CASSPSDYNEQFF
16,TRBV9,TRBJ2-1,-,CASSVATSGAYNEQFF
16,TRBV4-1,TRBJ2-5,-,CASSTRAGTSKETQYF
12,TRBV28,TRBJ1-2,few,CASSYRTGGYTF
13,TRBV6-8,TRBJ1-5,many,CASKGQGNQPQHF
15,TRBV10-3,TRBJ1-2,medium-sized,CAISESLDSNYGYTF
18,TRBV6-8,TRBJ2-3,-,CASSLRGLLAGVSDTQYF
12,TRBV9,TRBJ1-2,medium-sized,CASRAQEDGYTF
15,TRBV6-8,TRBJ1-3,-,CASSAGTASGNTIYF
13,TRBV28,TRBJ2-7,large,CASSLADSYEQYF
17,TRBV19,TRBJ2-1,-,CASSIPLLRGAPNEQFF
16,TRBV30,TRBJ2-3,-,CAWSLIGQGRTDTQYF
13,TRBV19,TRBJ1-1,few,CASSTSPGLEAFF
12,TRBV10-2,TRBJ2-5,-,CASKGVLGTQYF
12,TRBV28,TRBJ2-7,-,CASIGVTYEQYF
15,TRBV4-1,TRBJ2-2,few,CASRLGGPGTGELFF
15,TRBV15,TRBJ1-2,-,CATSRHTGGAYGYTF
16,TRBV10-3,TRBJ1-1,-,CAISESTIVMNTEAFF
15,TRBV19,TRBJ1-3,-,CASSPLASYGNTIYF
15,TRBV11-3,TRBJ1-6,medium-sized,CASSPEGAGNSPLHF
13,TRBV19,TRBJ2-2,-,CASSISGTGELFF
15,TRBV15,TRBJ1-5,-,CATSRGDRLDQPQHF
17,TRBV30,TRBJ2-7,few,CAWSVLTRSRYSYEQYF
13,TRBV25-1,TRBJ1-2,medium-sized,CASSETANYGYTF
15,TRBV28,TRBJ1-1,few,CASAWRRGMNTEAFF
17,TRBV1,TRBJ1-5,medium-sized,CASSQEVGTASNQPQHF
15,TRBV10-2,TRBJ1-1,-,CASRSPRRMNTEAFF
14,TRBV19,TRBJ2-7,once,CASSIGPGSNEQYF
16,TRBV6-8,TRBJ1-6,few,CASSKTGDVYNSPLHF
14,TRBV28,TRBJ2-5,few,CASSLPGGGKTQYF
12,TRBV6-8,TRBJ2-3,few,CASSYGEDTQYF
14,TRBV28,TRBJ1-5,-,CASSRTLGNQPQHF
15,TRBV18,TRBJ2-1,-,CASSPTGTSRNEQFF